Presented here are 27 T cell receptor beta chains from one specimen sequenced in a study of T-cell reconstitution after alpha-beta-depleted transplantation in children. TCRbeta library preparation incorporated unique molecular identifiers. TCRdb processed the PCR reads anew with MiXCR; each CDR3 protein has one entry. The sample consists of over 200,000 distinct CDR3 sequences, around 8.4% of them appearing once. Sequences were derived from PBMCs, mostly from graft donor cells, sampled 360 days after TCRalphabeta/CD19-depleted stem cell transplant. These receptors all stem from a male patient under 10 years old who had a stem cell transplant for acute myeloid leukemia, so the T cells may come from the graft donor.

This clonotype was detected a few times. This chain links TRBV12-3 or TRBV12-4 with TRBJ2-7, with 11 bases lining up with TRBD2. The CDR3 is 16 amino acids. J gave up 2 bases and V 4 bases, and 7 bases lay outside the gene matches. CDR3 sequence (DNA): TGTGCCAGCAGTTCCCGACTAGCGGGATCCCCCTACGAGCAGTACGTC. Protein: CASSSRLAGSPYEQYV.

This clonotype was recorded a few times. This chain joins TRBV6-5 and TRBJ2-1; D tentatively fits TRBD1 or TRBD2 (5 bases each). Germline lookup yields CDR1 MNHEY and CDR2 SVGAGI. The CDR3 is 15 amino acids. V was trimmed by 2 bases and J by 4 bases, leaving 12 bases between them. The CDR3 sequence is CASSYTGPAYNEQFF. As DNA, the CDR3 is TGTGCCAGCAGTTACACGGGGCCAGCGTACAATGAGCAGTTCTTC.

The chain's CDR3 is CSAVALAGSTDTQYF. The CDR3 DNA reads TGCAGTGCCGTGGCTCTAGCGGGCAGCACAGATACGCAGTATTTT. The chain has TRBV20-1 and TRBJ2-3; 8 nucleotides agree with TRBD2. After removal of 6 bases from V and 0 bases from J, the junction contained 8 bases not matched to a gene. Germline V lookup: CDR1 DFQATT, CDR2 SNEGSKA (reference sequence). There are 15 residues in the CDR3.

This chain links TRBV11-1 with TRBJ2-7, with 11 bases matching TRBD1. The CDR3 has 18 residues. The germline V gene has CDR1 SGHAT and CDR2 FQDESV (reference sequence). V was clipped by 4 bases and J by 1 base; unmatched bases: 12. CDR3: CASSSRTGGVPSSYEQYF. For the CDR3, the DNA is TGTGCCAGCAGCTCCCGGACAGGGGGCGTACCAAGTTCCTACGAGCAGTACTTC.

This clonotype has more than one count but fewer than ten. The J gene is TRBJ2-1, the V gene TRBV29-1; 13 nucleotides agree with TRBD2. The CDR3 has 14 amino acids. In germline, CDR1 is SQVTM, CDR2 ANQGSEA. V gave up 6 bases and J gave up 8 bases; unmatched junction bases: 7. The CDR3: CSVLLAGGQHEQFF. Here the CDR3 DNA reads TGCAGCGTCCTACTAGCGGGGGGGCAGCATGAGCAGTTCTTC.

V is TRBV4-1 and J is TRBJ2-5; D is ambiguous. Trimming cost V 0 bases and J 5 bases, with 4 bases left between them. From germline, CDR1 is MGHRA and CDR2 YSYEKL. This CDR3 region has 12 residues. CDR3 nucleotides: TGCGCCAGCAGCCAAGAGGAGGAGACCCAGTACTTC. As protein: CASSQEEETQYF.

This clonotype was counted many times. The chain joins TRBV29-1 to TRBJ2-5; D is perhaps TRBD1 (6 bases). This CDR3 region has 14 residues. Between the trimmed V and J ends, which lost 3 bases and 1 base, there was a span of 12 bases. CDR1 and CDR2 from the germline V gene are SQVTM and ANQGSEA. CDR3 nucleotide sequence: TGCAGCGTTGAGCGACAGGCCTTCCAAGAGACCCAGTACTTC. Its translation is CSVERQAFQETQYF.

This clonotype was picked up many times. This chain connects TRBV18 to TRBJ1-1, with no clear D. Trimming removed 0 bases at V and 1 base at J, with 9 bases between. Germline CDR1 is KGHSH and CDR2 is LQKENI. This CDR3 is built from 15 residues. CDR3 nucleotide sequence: TGTGCCAGCTCACCACCGTCATGGAAGAACACTGAAGCTTTCTTT. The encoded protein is CASSPPSWKNTEAFF.

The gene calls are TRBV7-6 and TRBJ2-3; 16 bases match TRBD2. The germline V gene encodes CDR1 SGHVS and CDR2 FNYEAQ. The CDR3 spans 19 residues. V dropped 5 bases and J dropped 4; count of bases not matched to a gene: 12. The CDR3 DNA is TGTGCCAGCAGCCGAAAGGGGGGACTAGCGGGGGGGTTCGCAGATACGCAGTATTTT. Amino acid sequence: CASSRKGGLAGGFADTQYF.

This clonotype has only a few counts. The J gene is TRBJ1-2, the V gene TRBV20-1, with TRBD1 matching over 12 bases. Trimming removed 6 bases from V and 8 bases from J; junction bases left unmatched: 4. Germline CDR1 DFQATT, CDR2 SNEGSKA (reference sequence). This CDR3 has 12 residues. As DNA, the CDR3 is TGCAGTGCGTGGGGACAGGGGGCGGGCTACACCTTC. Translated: CSAWGQGAGYTF.

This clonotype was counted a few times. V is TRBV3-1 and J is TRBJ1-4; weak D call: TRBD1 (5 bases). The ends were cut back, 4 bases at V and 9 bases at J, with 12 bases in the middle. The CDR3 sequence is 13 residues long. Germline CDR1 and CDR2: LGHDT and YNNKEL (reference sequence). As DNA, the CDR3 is TGTGCCAGCAGCCCTTCCCGGACAAAAAAACTGTTTTTT. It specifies CASSPSRTKKLFF.

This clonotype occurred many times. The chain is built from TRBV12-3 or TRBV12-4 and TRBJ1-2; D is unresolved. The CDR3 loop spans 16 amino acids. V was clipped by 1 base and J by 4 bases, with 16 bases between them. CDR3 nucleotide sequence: TGTGCCAGCAGTTTAGAAGGTTCGGGAAGGGTCTATGGCTACACCTTC. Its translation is CASSLEGSGRVYGYTF.

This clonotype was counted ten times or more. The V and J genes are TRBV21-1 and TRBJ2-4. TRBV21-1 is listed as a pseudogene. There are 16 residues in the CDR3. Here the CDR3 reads CASSKPGDPAKNIQYF. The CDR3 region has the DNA TGTGCCAGCAGTAAACCGGGGGATCCGGCCAAAAACATTCAGTACTTC.

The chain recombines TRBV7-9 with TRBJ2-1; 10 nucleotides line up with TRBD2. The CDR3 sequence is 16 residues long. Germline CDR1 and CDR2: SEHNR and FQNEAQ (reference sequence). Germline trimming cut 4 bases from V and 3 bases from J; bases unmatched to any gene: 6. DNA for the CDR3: TGTGCCAGCAGCTCCCCTAGCGGGAGTCGCTACAATGAGCAGTTCTTC. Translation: CASSSPSGSRYNEQFF.

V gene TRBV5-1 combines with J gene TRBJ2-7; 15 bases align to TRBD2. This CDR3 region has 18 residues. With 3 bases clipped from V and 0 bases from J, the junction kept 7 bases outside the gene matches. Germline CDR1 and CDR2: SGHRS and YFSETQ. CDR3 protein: CASSWVGLAGGSSYEQYF. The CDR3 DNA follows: TGCGCCAGCAGCTGGGTCGGACTAGCGGGAGGGAGCTCCTACGAGCAGTACTTC.

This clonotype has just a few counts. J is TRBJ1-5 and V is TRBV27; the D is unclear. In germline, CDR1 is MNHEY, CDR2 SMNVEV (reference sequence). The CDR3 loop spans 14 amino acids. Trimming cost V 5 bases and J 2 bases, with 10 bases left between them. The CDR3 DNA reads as TGTGCCAGCAGTCCTACCCAGGGCAATCAGCCCCAGCATTTT. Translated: CASSPTQGNQPQHF.

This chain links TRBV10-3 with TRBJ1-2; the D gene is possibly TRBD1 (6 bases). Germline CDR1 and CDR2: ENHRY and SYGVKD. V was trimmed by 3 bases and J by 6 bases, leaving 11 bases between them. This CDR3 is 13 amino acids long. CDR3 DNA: TGTGCCATCAGTGATCGCACAGGGAATGGCTACACCTTC. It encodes CAISDRTGNGYTF.

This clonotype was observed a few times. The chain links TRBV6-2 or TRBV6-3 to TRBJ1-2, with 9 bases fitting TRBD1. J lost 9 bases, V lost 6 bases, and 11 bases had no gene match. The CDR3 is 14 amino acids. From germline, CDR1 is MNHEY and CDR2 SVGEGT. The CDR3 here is CASSPGQGRSSYTF. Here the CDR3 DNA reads TGTGCCAGCAGCCCGGGACAGGGCCGTAGTAGCTACACCTTC.

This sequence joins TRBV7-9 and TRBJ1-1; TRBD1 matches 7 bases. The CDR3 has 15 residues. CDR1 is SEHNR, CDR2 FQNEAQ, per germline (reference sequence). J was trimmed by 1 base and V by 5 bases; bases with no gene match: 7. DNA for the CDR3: TGTGCCAGCAGCGAACACAGGGGCCGGAACACTGAAGCTTTCTTT. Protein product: CASSEHRGRNTEAFF.

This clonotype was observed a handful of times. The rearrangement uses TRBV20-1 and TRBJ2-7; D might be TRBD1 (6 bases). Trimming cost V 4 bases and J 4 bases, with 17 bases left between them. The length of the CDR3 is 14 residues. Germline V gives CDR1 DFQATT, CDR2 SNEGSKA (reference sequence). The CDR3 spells CSANRDTGRYEQYF. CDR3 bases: TGCAGTGCTAACCGGGACACAGGGCGGTACGAGCAGTACTTC.

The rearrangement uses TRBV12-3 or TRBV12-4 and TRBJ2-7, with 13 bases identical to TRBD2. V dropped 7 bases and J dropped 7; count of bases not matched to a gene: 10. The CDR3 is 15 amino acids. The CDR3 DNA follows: TGTGCCAGCACTATGAGACTAGCGGGAGGAGAGGAGCAGTACTTC. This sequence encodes CASTMRLAGGEEQYF.

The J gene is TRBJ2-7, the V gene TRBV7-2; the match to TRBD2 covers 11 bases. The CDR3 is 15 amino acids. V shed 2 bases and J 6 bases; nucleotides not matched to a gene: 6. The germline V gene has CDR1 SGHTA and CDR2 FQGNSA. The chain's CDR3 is CASSLLVGLAVEQYF. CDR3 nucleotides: TGTGCCAGCAGCTTACTTGTGGGACTAGCGGTCGAGCAGTACTTC.

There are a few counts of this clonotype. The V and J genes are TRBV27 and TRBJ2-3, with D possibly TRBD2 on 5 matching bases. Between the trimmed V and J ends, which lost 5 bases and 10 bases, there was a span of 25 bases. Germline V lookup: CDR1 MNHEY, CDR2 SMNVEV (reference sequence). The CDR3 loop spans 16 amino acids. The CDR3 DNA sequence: TGTGCCAGCAGTCTATACCACTCGACTACTCTTGTTGCGCAGTATTTT. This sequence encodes CASSLYHSTTLVAQYF.

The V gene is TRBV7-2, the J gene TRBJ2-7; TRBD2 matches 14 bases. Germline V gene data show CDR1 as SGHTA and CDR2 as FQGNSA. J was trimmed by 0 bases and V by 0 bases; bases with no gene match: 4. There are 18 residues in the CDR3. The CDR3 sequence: CASSLAPGLAGVSYEQYF. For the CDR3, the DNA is TGTGCCAGCAGCTTAGCCCCGGGACTAGCGGGGGTCTCCTACGAGCAGTACTTC.

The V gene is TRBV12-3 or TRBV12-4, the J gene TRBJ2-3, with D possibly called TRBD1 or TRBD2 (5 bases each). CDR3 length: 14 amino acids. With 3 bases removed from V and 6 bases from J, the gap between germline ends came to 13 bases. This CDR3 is CASSFGYGADTQYF. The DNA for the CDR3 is TGTGCCAGCAGTTTCGGTTACGGGGCCGATACGCAGTATTTT.

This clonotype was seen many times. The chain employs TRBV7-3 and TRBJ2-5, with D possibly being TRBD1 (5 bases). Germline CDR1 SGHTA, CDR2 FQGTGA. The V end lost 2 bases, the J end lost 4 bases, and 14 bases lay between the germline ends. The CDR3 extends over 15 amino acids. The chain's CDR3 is CASSLFDSFGETQYF. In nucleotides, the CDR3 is TGTGCCAGCAGCTTATTTGACAGTTTTGGAGAGACCCAGTACTTC.

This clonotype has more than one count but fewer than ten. DNA of the CDR3: TGTGCCAGCACCGTCCTAGTCTCCTACAATGAGCAGTTCTTC. This gives the protein CASTVLVSYNEQFF. V gene TRBV12-3 or TRBV12-4 combines with J gene TRBJ2-1; D gene ambiguous. V lost 7 bases, J lost 0 bases, and 10 bases lay in between. CDR3 length equals 14 residues.